This T cell receptor (beta chain) is from a study of CD8 T cells in Susac syndrome (dated by TCRdb to about 2019). Study-wide context: Whether CD8+ T cell activation and differentiation in Susac syndrome was antigen driven was tested using repertoire sequencing. Paper-wide results and their limitations: The TCR sequencing and HLA analysis was acknowledged to have included a relatively small number of individuals.

Its CDR3 holds 15 amino acids, cysteine through phenylalanine. This entry keeps only the CDR3 DNA: 45 bases, framed from base 1. The germline V gene supplies CDR1 SGHTA and CDR2 FQGNSA. V is pruned by 0 bases and J by 4 bases, leaving 4 bases of the junction without a gene match. High-throughput TCR beta sequencing profiled peripheral blood CD8+ and CD4+ T cells from healthy donors, Susac syndrome patients and multiple sclerosis patients. Healthy donors were age- and sex-matched controls. Bulk CD8+ and CD4+ T cells were purified by magnetic negative isolation, while CD8+ TEMRA cells were enriched using FACS. Blood was drawn into EDTA tubes, processed within 24 hours, and PBMCs were isolated by density gradient centrifugation. PBMCs intended for TCR sequencing were cryopreserved in liquid nitrogen and thawed later in a water bath at 37 degrees C. The sorted or isolated CD4+, CD8+ and CD8+ TEMRA cells reached a purity of at least 90%.

RNA was extracted using the RNeasy kit, and about 0.45 to 1 microgram was reverse transcribed with random hexamers. TCR beta CDR3 regions were amplified with the immunoSEQ multiplex PCR assay covering 54 Vbeta and 13 Jbeta segments. PCR amplification bias was corrected by using a synthetic template baseline for primer optimization and computational correction. Per the source publication's procedure: Reads were annotated to V, D and J genes per IMGT and analyzed with immunoSEQ Analyzer, keeping only productive sequences. Clonality was computed as one minus Shannon entropy normalized by log2 of the number of productive unique sequences. For each patient and control, public and private clones were evaluated within the 100 most prevalent clones. Clones were defined as Susac-specific if absent from the healthy and MS cohorts, from more than 900 published viral clones and from other ImmuneACCESS disease sequences. TCRdb itself trimmed the public reads at Q25 with fastp, ran MiXCR and retained productive beta chains. Every entry covers one CDR3 protein and lists the most common genes and DNA from its rows. None of the V and J calls come from the authors' own analysis; TCRdb made them. The sample table shows 150,000 to 200,000 distinct CDR3 sequences, and 90% to 95% are seen once. Of the sample, 0.14% is held by the ten largest clones.

As to this clonotype: The antigen it binds to is not known. Base qualities are not at hand, and no much larger clone is one base apart.

Sequencing input: CD4+ T cells from PBMCs. The rearrangement combines TRBV7-2 with TRBJ2-5, with 8 bases matching TRBD2. The receptor's source is a human donor in good health. CDR3 reads: CASSLASGVRETQYF. The nucleotide sequence reads as follows: TGTGCCAGCAGCTTAGCTAGCGGGGTTAGAGAGACCCAGTACTTC.